What follows are 11 T cell receptor beta chains derived from one specimen sequenced in a study of cytomegalovirus exposure and HLA in healthy donors. With 60 Vbeta and 13 Jbeta primers, the PCR was carried out. Sequencing used immunoSEQ multiplex PCR; TCRdb keeps in-frame clones, though not all of them. This table has 150,000 to 200,000 clones, about 80% appearing once. Sequencing input: PBMCs. These receptors were obtained from a man in his late teens or twenties in good health and CMV-seropositive.

The genes are TRBV5-1 and TRBJ1-2, with D possibly matching TRBD1 (6 bases). Trimming removed 3 bases from V and 6 bases from J, with 15 bases in between. The germline gives CDR1 SGHRS, CDR2 YFSETQ. This CDR3 comprises 14 residues. The CDR3 nucleotides read TGCGCCAGCAGCTCGGACAGATCAACCGATGGCTACACCTTC. Residues: CASSSDRSTDGYTF.

The chain joins TRBV7-2 to TRBJ1-2; TRBD1 might be the D (6 bases). Germline-derived CDR1 and CDR2 are SGHTA and FQGNSA. V shed 4 bases and J shed 4 bases, with 28 bases lying between them. This CDR3 is 19 amino acids long. CDR3 region: CASSSSSGQGTDQRYGYTF. The CDR3 DNA reads as TGTGCCAGCAGCTCTTCATCGGGACAAGGAACCGACCAGCGCTATGGCTACACCTTC. Full variable domain (missing parts from reference TRBV7-2 and TRBJ1-2): GAGVSQSPSNKVTEKGKDVELRCDPISGHTALYWYRQSLGQGLEFLIYFQGNSAPDKSGLPSDRFSAERTGGSVSTLTIQRTQQEDSAVYLCASSSSSGQGTDQRYGYTFGSGTRLTVV.

The J gene is TRBJ2-7, the V gene TRBV19; D call uncertain. The V end lost 3 bases, the J end lost 6 bases, and 21 bases lay between the germline ends. Germline values: CDR1 LNHDA, CDR2 SQIVND (reference sequence). The CDR3 contains 16 residues. CDR3 bases: TGTGCCAGTAGTATCCTTCCGGCCCCGAGGCAAAGCGAGCAGTACTTC. Translating gives CASSILPAPRQSEQYF.

The DNA for the CDR3 is TGTGCCAGCAGCTGGAGGGGGCAGGGGGATGAGCAGTTCTTC. Translating gives CASSWRGQGDEQFF. The chain has TRBV11-3 and TRBJ2-1; maybe TRBD1 (7 bases). The CDR3 has 14 residues. Trimming pared 4 bases from V and 8 bases from J, leaving 15 bases between. The germline V gene encodes CDR1 SGHNT and CDR2 YENEEA.

The chain employs TRBV18 and TRBJ1-1, with D maybe TRBD1 (5 bases). Trimming stripped 2 bases from V and 3 bases from J, with 7 bases between. CDR1 is KGHSH, CDR2 LQKENI, per germline. This CDR3 has 13 residues. CDR3 in amino acids: CASSPARDTEAFF. The CDR3 DNA sequence: TGTGCCAGCTCACCAGCCAGGGACACTGAAGCTTTCTTT.

This sequence joins TRBV7-2 and TRBJ2-1; 11 nucleotides line up with TRBD2. CDR3 length equals 18 residues. Germline CDR1 reads SGHTA; CDR2 reads FQGNSA. V lost 3 bases to trimming and J lost 1 base; unmatched junction nucleotides: 8. Here the CDR3 DNA reads TGTGCCAGCAGCTTGGTCGTACTAGCGGGAGTTTCCTACAATGAGCAGTTCTTC. Translation gives CASSLVVLAGVSYNEQFF.

The gene calls are TRBV6-6 and TRBJ1-2; D unclear. V lost 5 bases and J lost 2, with 6 bases in between. CDR3 length: 12 residues. Per germline, CDR1 MNHNY and CDR2 SVGAGI (reference sequence). The CDR3 loop is CASSPGNYGYTF. CDR3 nucleotides: TGTGCCAGCAGTCCGGGGAACTATGGCTACACCTTC.

The chain is built from TRBV27 and TRBJ1-3, with 7 bases identical to TRBD1. Germline-derived CDR1 and CDR2 are MNHEY and SMNVEV (reference sequence). This CDR3 has 15 residues. V gave up 2 bases and J gave up 6 bases; unmatched junction bases: 7. This CDR3 reads CASSLQGDLVNTIYF. CDR3 DNA sequence: TGTGCCAGCAGTTTACAGGGGGATCTTGTAAACACCATATATTTT.

This clone showed up just a few times. The CDR3 ends on some other residue instead of the conserved phenylalanine or tryptophan, so this is likely a read error. The V and J genes are TRBV2 and TRBJ1-6; the match to TRBD1 covers 7 bases. The germline V gene encodes CDR1 SNHLY and CDR2 FYNNEI. The V gene end was trimmed by 8 bases and the J gene end by 3 bases; junction bases not matched to a gene: 1. The CDR3 loop spans 13 amino acids. CDR3 sequence reads: CASYRGYNSPLHL. CDR3 DNA sequence: TGTGCCAGCTACAGGGGCTATAATTCACCCCTCCACCTT.

V gene TRBV6-1 combines with J gene TRBJ1-2, with 11 bases aligning to TRBD1. Per germline, CDR1 MNHNS and CDR2 SASEGT. CDR3 size: 14 residues. Unmatched junction bases numbered 4, after V lost 8 bases and J lost 2 bases. Here the CDR3 reads CASSRTGGNYGYTF. CDR3 in DNA: TGTGCCAGCTCAAGGACAGGGGGCAACTATGGCTACACCTTC.

This clone was observed a single time. This sequence joins TRBV25-1 and TRBJ2-7, with D possibly being TRBD2 (5 bases). CDR1 is MGHDK and CDR2 is SYGVNS in the germline V gene. Trimming shortened V by 3 bases and J by 3 bases, and 21 bases separated the two germline ends. The CDR3 has 17 amino acids. The CDR3 DNA reads as TGTGCCAGCAGTGATATCCCACTAGACGGATTGGACTACGAGCAGTACTTC. This codes for CASSDIPLDGLDYEQYF.